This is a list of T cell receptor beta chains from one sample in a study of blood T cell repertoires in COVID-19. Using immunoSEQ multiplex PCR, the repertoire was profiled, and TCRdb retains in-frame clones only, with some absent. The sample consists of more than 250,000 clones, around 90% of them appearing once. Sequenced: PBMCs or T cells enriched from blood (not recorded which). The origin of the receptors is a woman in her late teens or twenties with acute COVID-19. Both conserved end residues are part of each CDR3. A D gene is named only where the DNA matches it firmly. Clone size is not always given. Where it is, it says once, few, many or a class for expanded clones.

cdr3_nt: TGTGCCAGTAGTATAGATGGGACATTCCCCTACGAGCAGTACTTC
cdr3_aa: CASSIDGTFPYEQYF
v_call: TRBV19
clone_size: few
j_call: TRBJ2-7
d_call: NA

cdr3_nt: TGTGCCAGCAGCTTAGTGAGCGGGTCCGGGGGCAATGAGCAGTTCTTC
cdr3_aa: CASSLVSGSGGNEQFF
v_call: TRBV11-2
clone_size: NA
j_call: TRBJ2-1
d_call: NA

cdr3_nt: TGTGCCAGCAGCGTGGTAGCTTCGCGGTTCGAGCAGTACTTC
cdr3_aa: CASSVVASRFEQYF
v_call: TRBV14
clone_size: NA
j_call: TRBJ2-7
d_call: NA

cdr3_nt: TGCGCCAGCAGCCTAAACAGGTTCAATCAGCCCCAGCATTTT
cdr3_aa: CASSLNRFNQPQHF
v_call: TRBV4-1
clone_size: once
j_call: TRBJ1-5
d_call: NA

cdr3_nt: TGCGCCAGCAGCCAAGGACTGACCTATGGCTACACCTTC
cdr3_aa: CASSQGLTYGYTF
v_call: TRBV4-1
clone_size: NA
j_call: TRBJ1-2
d_call: NA

cdr3_nt: TGTGCCAGTAGTATTCCAGGACTAGACTACAATGAGCAGTTCTTC
cdr3_aa: CASSIPGLDYNEQFF
v_call: TRBV19
clone_size: many
j_call: TRBJ2-1
d_call: TRBD2

cdr3_nt: TGTGCCAGTAGTGTCGGTGGGGGCTTCGAGCAGTACTTC
cdr3_aa: CASSVGGGFEQYF
v_call: TRBV19
clone_size: once
j_call: TRBJ2-7
d_call: NA

cdr3_nt: TGTGCCAGCAGTGGCCGTTTTAACCGAAGACTAGCGGGAGCAGATACGCAGTATTTT
cdr3_aa: CASSGRFNRRLAGADTQYF
v_call: TRBV6-1
clone_size: NA
j_call: TRBJ2-3
d_call: TRBD2

cdr3_nt: TGCAGCGCACGTCGGGGTACCTCTCCTGAAGCTTTCTTT
cdr3_aa: CSARRGTSPEAFF
v_call: TRBV29-1
clone_size: NA
j_call: TRBJ1-1
d_call: NA

cdr3_nt: TGCGCCAGCAGCCGGGGACAGACTAGCGGGAGTAGGACCGGGGAGCTGTTTTTT
cdr3_aa: CASSRGQTSGSRTGELFF
v_call: TRBV4-3
clone_size: NA
j_call: TRBJ2-2
d_call: TRBD2

cdr3_nt: TGCGCCAGCAGCCAACCAAAAACGGGAGGGTCCCCAGGCTACAATGAGCAGTTCTTC
cdr3_aa: CASSQPKTGGSPGYNEQFF
v_call: TRBV4-1
clone_size: NA
j_call: TRBJ2-1
d_call: TRBD2

cdr3_nt: TGTGCCAGCAGCTCTGGAGGAGGGGGGGGCAGGCCCTACGAGCAGTACTTC
cdr3_aa: CASSSGGGGGRPYEQYF
v_call: TRBV7-9
clone_size: NA
j_call: TRBJ2-7
d_call: NA

cdr3_nt: TGTGCCTGGACCTTGACAGGAGGAGGCTACACCTTC
cdr3_aa: CAWTLTGGGYTF
v_call: TRBV30
clone_size: NA
j_call: TRBJ1-2
d_call: NA

cdr3_nt: TGTGCCAGCAGTAAGCTAGCGGGAGGGCCAGAGACCCAGTACTTC
cdr3_aa: CASSKLAGGPETQYF
v_call: TRBV6-5
clone_size: NA
j_call: TRBJ2-5
d_call: TRBD2

cdr3_nt: TGTGCCTGGAGTGTTTACGACTCGGGGGAGCAGTACTTC
cdr3_aa: CAWSVYDSGEQYF
v_call: TRBV30
clone_size: NA
j_call: TRBJ2-7
d_call: NA

cdr3_nt: TGTGCCAGCACCGGAGGGACTAGCGGGAGCACAGATACGCAGTATTTT
cdr3_aa: CASTGGTSGSTDTQYF
v_call: TRBV25-1
clone_size: NA
j_call: TRBJ2-3
d_call: TRBD2

cdr3_nt: TGTGCCAGCTCACCTGACAGGGCTAACTATGGCTACACCTTC
cdr3_aa: CASSPDRANYGYTF
v_call: TRBV18
clone_size: NA
j_call: TRBJ1-2
d_call: TRBD1

cdr3_nt: TGTGCCAGCAGCCTCCGGCCACAGGGGGCCGCAACTAATGAAAAACTGTTTTTT
cdr3_aa: CASSLRPQGAATNEKLFF
v_call: TRBV9
clone_size: once
j_call: TRBJ1-4
d_call: TRBD1

cdr3_nt: TGTGCCAGCAGCTTAACTGTCCCTAGCGGGACCAGCTCCTACGAGCAGTACTTC
cdr3_aa: CASSLTVPSGTSSYEQYF
v_call: TRBV7-2
clone_size: NA
j_call: TRBJ2-7
d_call: TRBD2

cdr3_nt: TGTGCCAGCAGCCGACCAGGGGGCAGGGAGACCCAGTACTTC
cdr3_aa: CASSRPGGRETQYF
v_call: TRBV13
clone_size: NA
j_call: TRBJ2-5
d_call: TRBD1

cdr3_nt: TGTGCCAGCAGCCGGAGCAGCGCAAACAATCAGCCCCAGCATTTT
cdr3_aa: CASSRSSANNQPQHF
v_call: TRBV6-5
clone_size: NA
j_call: TRBJ1-5
d_call: NA

cdr3_nt: TGTGCCTGGAGTGTATCTATCCAGCGGGTTACGAACACCGGGGAGCTGTTTTTT
cdr3_aa: CAWSVSIQRVTNTGELFF
v_call: TRBV30
clone_size: NA
j_call: TRBJ2-2
d_call: NA

cdr3_nt: TGTGCCAGCTCACCACAGGGGAGGACTGAAGCTTTCTTT
cdr3_aa: CASSPQGRTEAFF
v_call: TRBV18
clone_size: NA
j_call: TRBJ1-1
d_call: NA

cdr3_nt: TGTGCCAGCGGCCTACCCCTCCACTTT
cdr3_aa: CASGLPLHF
v_call: TRBV12-3/TRBV12-4
clone_size: NA
j_call: TRBJ1-6
d_call: NA

cdr3_nt: TGTGCCAGCAGTTTATCGACTAGCTCCTACAATGAGCAGTTCTTC
cdr3_aa: CASSLSTSSYNEQFF
v_call: TRBV27
clone_size: NA
j_call: TRBJ2-1
d_call: NA

cdr3_nt: TGTGCCAGCAGCTTGACTAGCGGGAGCAATGAGCAGTTCTTC
cdr3_aa: CASSLTSGSNEQFF
v_call: TRBV11-3
clone_size: NA
j_call: TRBJ2-1
d_call: TRBD2

cdr3_nt: TGTGCCAGCAGCTTAGGGACTAGCGGTAACACAGATACGCAGTATTTT
cdr3_aa: CASSLGTSGNTDTQYF
v_call: TRBV7-9
clone_size: NA
j_call: TRBJ2-3
d_call: TRBD2

cdr3_nt: TGTGCCAGCAGCTATCCCTTAGCGGGAGTGGGGCACGAGCAGTACTTC
cdr3_aa: CASSYPLAGVGHEQYF
v_call: TRBV28
clone_size: NA
j_call: TRBJ2-7
d_call: TRBD2

cdr3_nt: TGTGCCAGCAGTGACGGGACAACCGGGGAGCTGTTTTTT
cdr3_aa: CASSDGTTGELFF
v_call: TRBV6-4
clone_size: NA
j_call: TRBJ2-2
d_call: NA

cdr3_nt: TGTGCCAGCTCACCTAGAACTAGCGCATACACAGATACGCAGTATTTT
cdr3_aa: CASSPRTSAYTDTQYF
v_call: TRBV18
clone_size: NA
j_call: TRBJ2-3
d_call: TRBD2

cdr3_nt: TGTGCCATCAGTGAACCGGGGTTGGAATCACCCCTCCACTTT
cdr3_aa: CAISEPGLESPLHF
v_call: TRBV10-3
clone_size: NA
j_call: TRBJ1-6
d_call: NA

cdr3_nt: TGTGCCAGCAGAGCGGAAATACTATGGAACTCTGGAAACACCATATATTTT
cdr3_aa: CASRAEILWNSGNTIYF
v_call: TRBV2
clone_size: few
j_call: TRBJ1-3
d_call: NA

cdr3_nt: TGTGCCTGGAGTCGACAAAGTGGGACTAAAAACTATGGCTACACCTTC
cdr3_aa: CAWSRQSGTKNYGYTF
v_call: TRBV30
clone_size: once
j_call: TRBJ1-2
d_call: NA

cdr3_nt: TGTGCCAGCTCAGAGACTGTCCTGAGCTCCTACAATGAGCAGTTCTTC
cdr3_aa: CASSETVLSSYNEQFF
v_call: TRBV18
clone_size: NA
j_call: TRBJ2-1
d_call: NA

cdr3_nt: TGTGCCATCAGTGAGTCTAGGACAGGGGAGTACGAGCAGTACTTC
cdr3_aa: CAISESRTGEYEQYF
v_call: TRBV10-3
clone_size: NA
j_call: TRBJ2-7
d_call: TRBD1

cdr3_nt: TGTGCCAGCAGTTACTCAGGACTAGCGGGAGAACCGTTCTTC
cdr3_aa: CASSYSGLAGEPFF
v_call: TRBV6-5
clone_size: NA
j_call: TRBJ2-1
d_call: TRBD2

cdr3_nt: TGTGCCAGCAGCTTAGGGGGAGGGCCTTGGAACAATGAGCAGTTCTTC
cdr3_aa: CASSLGGGPWNNEQFF
v_call: TRBV11-1
clone_size: NA
j_call: TRBJ2-1
d_call: TRBD2

cdr3_nt: TGTGCCAGCAGCCAAGATTGGGGGGAGGGCCGGGGGCAGTTCTTC
cdr3_aa: CASSQDWGEGRGQFF
v_call: TRBV4-2
clone_size: NA
j_call: TRBJ2-1
d_call: TRBD2

cdr3_nt: TGTGCCAGCTCACCACAACAGGGTGATGAGCAGTTCTTC
cdr3_aa: CASSPQQGDEQFF
v_call: TRBV18
clone_size: NA
j_call: TRBJ2-1
d_call: NA

cdr3_nt: TGTGCCAGCAGCTCCCACGGGATAGCGGGAATCCCAGATACGCAGTATTTT
cdr3_aa: CASSSHGIAGIPDTQYF
v_call: TRBV4-2
clone_size: NA
j_call: TRBJ2-3
d_call: TRBD2

cdr3_nt: TGTGCCAGCAGTTTACTCTTCGGACAGGGAAAGCACTATGGCTACACCTTC
cdr3_aa: CASSLLFGQGKHYGYTF
v_call: TRBV27
clone_size: NA
j_call: TRBJ1-2
d_call: TRBD1

cdr3_nt: TGTGCCAGTAGAGAGCCCAGGGGGTTTGTCACTGAAGCTTTCTTT
cdr3_aa: CASREPRGFVTEAFF
v_call: TRBV19
clone_size: NA
j_call: TRBJ1-1
d_call: TRBD1

cdr3_nt: TGTGCCAGCAGCTGGTGGCAGAATGGTTACAATGAGCAGTTCTTC
cdr3_aa: CASSWWQNGYNEQFF
v_call: TRBV5-8
clone_size: once
j_call: TRBJ2-1
d_call: NA

cdr3_nt: TGTGCCAGCAGCCACCACAGGGCGACTAATGAAAAACTGTTTTTT
cdr3_aa: CASSHHRATNEKLFF
v_call: TRBV3-1/TRBV3-2
clone_size: once
j_call: TRBJ1-4
d_call: NA

cdr3_nt: TGTGCCAGCAGCTGGAGCGGCTACAATGAGCAGTTCTTC
cdr3_aa: CASSWSGYNEQFF
v_call: TRBV5-4
clone_size: NA
j_call: TRBJ2-1
d_call: NA

cdr3_nt: TGTGCCAGCTCATTAAACACTGAAGCTTTCTTT
cdr3_aa: CASSLNTEAFF
v_call: TRBV18
clone_size: NA
j_call: TRBJ1-1
d_call: NA

cdr3_nt: TGTGCCATCAGTGATGGGACAGGGAACACTGAAGCTTTCTTT
cdr3_aa: CAISDGTGNTEAFF
v_call: TRBV10-3
clone_size: NA
j_call: TRBJ1-1
d_call: TRBD1

cdr3_nt: TGTGCCAGCAGCTTGGGGACTAGCGGCTCCTACGAGCAGTACTTC
cdr3_aa: CASSLGTSGSYEQYF
v_call: TRBV5-4
clone_size: NA
j_call: TRBJ2-7
d_call: TRBD2

cdr3_nt: TGTGCCAGCATGATGAGGGGAGGACCCTACAATGAGCAGTTCTTC
cdr3_aa: CASMMRGGPYNEQFF
v_call: TRBV6-5
clone_size: NA
j_call: TRBJ2-1
d_call: NA

cdr3_nt: TGTGCCAGTACTTTAGGAGGGGCAGACTACTATGGCTACACCTTC
cdr3_aa: CASTLGGADYYGYTF
v_call: TRBV19
clone_size: NA
j_call: TRBJ1-2
d_call: NA

cdr3_nt: TGTGCCAGCAGTCCAACAGGGTGGGATCAGCCCCAGCATTTT
cdr3_aa: CASSPTGWDQPQHF
v_call: TRBV2
clone_size: NA
j_call: TRBJ1-5
d_call: NA

cdr3_nt: TGTGCCAGCAGCTCGGGACTAGCTCGGGACACCGGGGAGCTGTTTTTT
cdr3_aa: CASSSGLARDTGELFF
v_call: TRBV7-3
clone_size: NA
j_call: TRBJ2-2
d_call: TRBD2

cdr3_nt: TGTGCCAGCAGCTTAGAAGGACAGTTTAGTGAAAAACTGTTTTTT
cdr3_aa: CASSLEGQFSEKLFF
v_call: TRBV7-8
clone_size: NA
j_call: TRBJ1-4
d_call: NA

cdr3_nt: TGCGCCAGCAGCCAAGTATTGACAGGGTATCCGTTTGGCTACACCTTC
cdr3_aa: CASSQVLTGYPFGYTF
v_call: TRBV4-1
clone_size: once
j_call: TRBJ1-2
d_call: TRBD1

cdr3_nt: TGTGCCAGCAGTGGAGCATCCATGAACACTGAAGCTTTCTTT
cdr3_aa: CASSGASMNTEAFF
v_call: TRBV27
clone_size: NA
j_call: TRBJ1-1
d_call: NA